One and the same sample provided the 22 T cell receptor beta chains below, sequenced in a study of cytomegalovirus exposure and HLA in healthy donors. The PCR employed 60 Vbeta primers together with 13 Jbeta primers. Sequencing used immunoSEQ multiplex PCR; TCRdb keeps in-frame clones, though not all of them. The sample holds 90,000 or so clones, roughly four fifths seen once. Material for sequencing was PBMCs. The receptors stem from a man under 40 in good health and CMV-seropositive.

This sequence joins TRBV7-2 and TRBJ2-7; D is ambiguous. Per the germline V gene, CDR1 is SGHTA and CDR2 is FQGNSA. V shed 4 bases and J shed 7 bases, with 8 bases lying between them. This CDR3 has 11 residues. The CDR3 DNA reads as TGTGCCAGCAGCTCGAGGATGGAGCAGTACTTC. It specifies CASSSRMEQYF.

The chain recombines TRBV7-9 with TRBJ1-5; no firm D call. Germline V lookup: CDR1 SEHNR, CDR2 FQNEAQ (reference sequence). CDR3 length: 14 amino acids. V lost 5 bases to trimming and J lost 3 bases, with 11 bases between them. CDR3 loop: CASSPPGVNQPQHF. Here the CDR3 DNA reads TGTGCCAGCAGCCCACCGGGAGTCAATCAGCCCCAGCATTTT.

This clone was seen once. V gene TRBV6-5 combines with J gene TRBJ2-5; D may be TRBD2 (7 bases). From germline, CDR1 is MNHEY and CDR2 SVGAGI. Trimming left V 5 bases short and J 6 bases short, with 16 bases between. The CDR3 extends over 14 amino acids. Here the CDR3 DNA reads TGTGCCAGCAGTAGGGGGGGGGTGCGGAAGACCCAGTACTTC. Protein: CASSRGGVRKTQYF.

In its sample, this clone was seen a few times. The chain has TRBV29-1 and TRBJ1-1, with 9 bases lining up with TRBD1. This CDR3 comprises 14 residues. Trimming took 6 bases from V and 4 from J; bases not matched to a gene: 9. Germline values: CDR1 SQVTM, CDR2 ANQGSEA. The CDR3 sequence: CSVRTGTGLTEAFF. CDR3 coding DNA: TGCAGCGTGAGGACGGGGACAGGGCTCACTGAAGCTTTCTTT. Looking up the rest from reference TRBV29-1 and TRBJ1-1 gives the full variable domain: SAVISQKPSRDICQRGTSLTIQCQVDSQVTMMFWYRQQPGQSLTLIATANQGSEATYESGFVIDKFPISRPNLTFSTLTVSNMSPEDSSIYLCSVRTGTGLTEAFFGQGTRLTVV.

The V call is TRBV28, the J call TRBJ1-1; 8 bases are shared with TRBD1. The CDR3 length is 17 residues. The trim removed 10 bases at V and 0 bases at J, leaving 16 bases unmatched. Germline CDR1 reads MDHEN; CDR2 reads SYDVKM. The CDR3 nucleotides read TGTGCCATCAATAACCTCAGGGGGCTAGGAGTGAACACTGAAGCTTTCTTT. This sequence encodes CAINNLRGLGVNTEAFF. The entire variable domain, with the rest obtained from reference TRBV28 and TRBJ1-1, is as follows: DVKVTQSSRYLVKRTGEKVFLECVQDMDHENMFWYRQDPGLGLRLIYFSYDVKMKEKGDIPEGYSVSREKKERFSLILESASTNQTSMYLCAINNLRGLGVNTEAFFGQGTRLTVV.

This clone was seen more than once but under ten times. CDR3 nucleotides: TGTGCCACAAGGAGACAGCGGGACACCGGGGAGCTGTTTTTT. Residues: CATRRQRDTGELFF. This rearrangement joins TRBV2 to TRBJ2-2; a possible D gene is TRBD2 (6 bases). V lost 10 bases to trimming and J lost 3 bases, with 15 bases between them. Germline CDR1 is SNHLY and CDR2 is FYNNEI. The CDR3 contains 14 residues.

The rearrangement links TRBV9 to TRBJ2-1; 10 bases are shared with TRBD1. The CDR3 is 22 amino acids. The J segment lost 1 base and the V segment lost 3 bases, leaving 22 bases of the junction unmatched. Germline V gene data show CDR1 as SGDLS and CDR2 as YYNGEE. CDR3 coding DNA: TGTGCCAGCAGCGGAGGTTCCGGCGGGACAGGGGTTGTCGGCATATCCTACAATGAGCAGTTCTTC. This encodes CASSGGSGGTGVVGISYNEQFF.

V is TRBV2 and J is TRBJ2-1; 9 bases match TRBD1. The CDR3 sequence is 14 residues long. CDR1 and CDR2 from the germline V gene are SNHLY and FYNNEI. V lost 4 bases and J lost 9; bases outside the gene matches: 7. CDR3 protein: CASSAWTGAGEQFF. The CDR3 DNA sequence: TGTGCCAGCAGTGCTTGGACAGGGGCGGGTGAGCAGTTCTTC.

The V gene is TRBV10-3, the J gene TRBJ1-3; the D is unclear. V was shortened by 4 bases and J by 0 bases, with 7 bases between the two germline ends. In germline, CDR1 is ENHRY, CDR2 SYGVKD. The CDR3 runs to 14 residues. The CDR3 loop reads CAISGRVSGNTIYF. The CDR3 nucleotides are TGTGCCATCAGTGGAAGAGTCTCTGGAAACACCATATATTTT.

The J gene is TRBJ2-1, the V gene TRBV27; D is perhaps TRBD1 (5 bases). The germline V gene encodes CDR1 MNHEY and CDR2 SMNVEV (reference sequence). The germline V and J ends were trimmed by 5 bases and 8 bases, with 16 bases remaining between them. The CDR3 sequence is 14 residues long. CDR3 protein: CASSLGAPSHEQFF. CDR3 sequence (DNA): TGTGCCAGCAGTCTAGGGGCCCCTTCCCATGAGCAGTTCTTC.

CDR3 region: CASSLGQGAAKLFF. The CDR3 DNA reads TGTGCCAGCAGCTTAGGACAGGGGGCCGCAAAACTGTTTTTT. V usage is TRBV7-2 and J usage is TRBJ1-4; 10 nucleotides line up with TRBD1. J was trimmed by 10 bases and V by 1 base; bases with no gene match: 3. CDR1 is SGHTA and CDR2 is FQGNSA in the germline V gene. CDR3 size: 14 residues.

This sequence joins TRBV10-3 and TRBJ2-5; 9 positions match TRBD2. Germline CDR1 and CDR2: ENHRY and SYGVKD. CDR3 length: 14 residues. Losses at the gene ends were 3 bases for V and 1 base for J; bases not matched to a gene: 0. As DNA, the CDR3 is TGTGCCATCAGTGATAGCGGGGGCCAAGAGACCCAGTACTTC. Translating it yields CAISDSGGQETQYF.

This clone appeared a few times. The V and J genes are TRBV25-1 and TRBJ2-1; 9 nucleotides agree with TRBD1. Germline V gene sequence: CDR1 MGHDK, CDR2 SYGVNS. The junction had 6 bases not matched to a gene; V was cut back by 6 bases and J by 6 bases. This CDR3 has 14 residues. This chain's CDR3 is CASRRPDRGNEQFF. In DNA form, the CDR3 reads TGTGCCAGCAGGAGACCGGACAGGGGCAATGAGCAGTTCTTC.

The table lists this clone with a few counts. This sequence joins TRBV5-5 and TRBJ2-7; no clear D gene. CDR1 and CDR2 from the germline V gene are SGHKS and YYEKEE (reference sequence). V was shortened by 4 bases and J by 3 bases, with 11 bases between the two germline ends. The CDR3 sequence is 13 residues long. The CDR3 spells CASSPNTGYEQYF. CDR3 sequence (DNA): TGTGCCAGCAGCCCCAATACGGGCTACGAGCAGTACTTC.

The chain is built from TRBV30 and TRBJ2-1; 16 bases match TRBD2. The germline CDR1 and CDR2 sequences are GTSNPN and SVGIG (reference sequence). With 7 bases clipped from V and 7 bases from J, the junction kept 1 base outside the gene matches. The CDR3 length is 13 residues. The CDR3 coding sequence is TGTGCCTCGGGACTAGCGGGAGGGAATGAGCAGTTCTTC. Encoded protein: CASGLAGGNEQFF. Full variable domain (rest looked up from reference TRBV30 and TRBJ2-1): SQTIHQWPATLVQPVGSPLSLECTVEGTSNPNLYWYRQAAGRGLQLLFYSVGIGQISSEVPQNLSASRPQDRQFILSSKKLLLSDSGFYLCASGLAGGNEQFFGPGTRLTVL.

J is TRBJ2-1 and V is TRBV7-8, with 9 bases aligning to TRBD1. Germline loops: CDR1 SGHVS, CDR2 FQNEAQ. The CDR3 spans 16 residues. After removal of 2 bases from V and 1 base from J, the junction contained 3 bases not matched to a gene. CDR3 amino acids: CASSLIGQGSYNEQFF. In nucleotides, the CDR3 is TGTGCCAGCAGCTTAATAGGACAGGGGTCCTACAATGAGCAGTTCTTC.

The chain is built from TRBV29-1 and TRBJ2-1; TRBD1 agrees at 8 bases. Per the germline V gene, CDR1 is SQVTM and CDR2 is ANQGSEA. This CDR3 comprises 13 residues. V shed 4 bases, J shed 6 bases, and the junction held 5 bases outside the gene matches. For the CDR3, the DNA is TGCAGCGTTGGGACAGGGAGAGGCAATGAGCAGTTCTTC. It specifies CSVGTGRGNEQFF.

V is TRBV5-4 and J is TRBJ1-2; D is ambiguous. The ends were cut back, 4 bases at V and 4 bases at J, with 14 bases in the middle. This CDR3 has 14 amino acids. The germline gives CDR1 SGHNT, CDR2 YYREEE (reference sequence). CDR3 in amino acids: CASSLGISGYGYTF. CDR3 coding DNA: TGTGCCAGCAGCCTCGGGATTTCAGGCTATGGCTACACCTTC. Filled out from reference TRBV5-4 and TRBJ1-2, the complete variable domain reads ETGVTQSPTHLIKTRGQQVTLRCSSQSGHNTVSWYQQALGQGPQFIFQYYREEENGRGNFPPRFSGLQFPNYSSELNVNALELDDSALYLCASSLGISGYGYTFGSGTRLTVV.

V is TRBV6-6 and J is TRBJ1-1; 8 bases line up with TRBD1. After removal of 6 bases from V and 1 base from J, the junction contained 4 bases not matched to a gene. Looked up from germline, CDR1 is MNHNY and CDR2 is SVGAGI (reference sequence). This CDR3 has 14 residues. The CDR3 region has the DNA TGTGCCAGCAGATCCGGGACAGGGAACACTGAAGCTTTCTTT. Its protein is CASRSGTGNTEAFF.

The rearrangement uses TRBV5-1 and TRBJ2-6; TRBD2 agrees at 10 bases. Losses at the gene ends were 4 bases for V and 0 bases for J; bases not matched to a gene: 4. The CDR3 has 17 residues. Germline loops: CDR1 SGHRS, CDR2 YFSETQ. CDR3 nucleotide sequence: TGCGCCAGCAGCGACTTAGCGGGGGGCTCTGGGGCCAACGTCCTGACTTTC. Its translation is CASSDLAGGSGANVLTF.

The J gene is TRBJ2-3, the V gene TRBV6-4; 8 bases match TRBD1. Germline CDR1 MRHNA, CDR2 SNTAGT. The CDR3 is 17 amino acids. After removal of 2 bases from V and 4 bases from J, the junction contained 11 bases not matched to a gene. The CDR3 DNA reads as TGTGCCAGCAGTGACCTCGCCGGTGGACAGGGCTCAGATACGCAGTATTTT. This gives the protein CASSDLAGGQGSDTQYF.

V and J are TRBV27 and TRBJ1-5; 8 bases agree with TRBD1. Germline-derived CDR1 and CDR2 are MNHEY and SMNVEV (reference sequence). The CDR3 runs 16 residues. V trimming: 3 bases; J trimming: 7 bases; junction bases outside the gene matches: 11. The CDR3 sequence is CASSFTGQARGQPQHF. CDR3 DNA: TGTGCCAGCAGTTTCACGGGACAGGCGAGAGGACAGCCCCAGCATTTT.